The rows below give T cell receptor beta chains drawn from one sample of a study of CD8+ T cells in alopecia areata. Only in-frame clones appear in the TCRdb table, and some are missing; sequencing was by immunoSEQ multiplex PCR. In the table there are around 180,000 clones, approximately 67% of which are singletons. The source material was CD4+ T cells sorted from blood, sampled at roughly week 49, from a patient treated with tofacitinib. These TCRs come from a human donor with alopecia areata. The CDR3 runs from the conserved cysteine through the conserved F or W. The order of the fields is V gene, D gene, J gene, clone size, CDR3 DNA, CDR3 protein. A D gene is named only where the DNA matches it firmly. Not every row has a clone size; where given, it reads once, few, many or a size class.

v_call: TRBV4-3
d_call: -
j_call: TRBJ1-2
clone_size: -
cdr3_nt: TGCGCCAGCAGCCAAGCCTCCCCAATGACGGGAGGAGTAGGCTACACCTTC
cdr3_aa: CASSQASPMTGGVGYTF

v_call: TRBV29-1
d_call: -
j_call: TRBJ2-4
clone_size: -
cdr3_nt: TGCAGCGTGAAAGACGGGCGAGGGGACATTCAGTACTTC
cdr3_aa: CSVKDGRGDIQYF

v_call: TRBV4-3
d_call: -
j_call: TRBJ1-6
clone_size: once
cdr3_nt: TGCGCCAGCAGCCAAGAGAAGGCGGATAATTCACCCCTCCACTTT
cdr3_aa: CASSQEKADNSPLHF

v_call: TRBV29-1
d_call: -
j_call: TRBJ1-1
clone_size: -
cdr3_nt: TGCAGCGGGAGACAGGTTGAGACTGAAGCTTTCTTT
cdr3_aa: CSGRQVETEAFF

v_call: TRBV18
d_call: -
j_call: TRBJ1-1
clone_size: -
cdr3_nt: TGTGCCAGCTCCCAGGACACTGAAGCTTTCTTT
cdr3_aa: CASSQDTEAFF

v_call: TRBV19
d_call: TRBD1
j_call: TRBJ2-6
clone_size: many
cdr3_nt: TGTGCCAGTAGTGTTCCCGGACAGGCCAGCTCTGGGGCCAACGTCCTGACTTTC
cdr3_aa: CASSVPGQASSGANVLTF

v_call: TRBV29-1
d_call: TRBD1
j_call: TRBJ2-1
clone_size: -
cdr3_nt: TGCAGCTCCGGGACAGGGACGGATGAGCAGTTCTTC
cdr3_aa: CSSGTGTDEQFF

v_call: TRBV10-3
d_call: -
j_call: TRBJ2-7
clone_size: -
cdr3_nt: TGTGCCATCAGTGAGCAGATTGTGGCAGCAAGGTACTTC
cdr3_aa: CAISEQIVAARYF

v_call: TRBV30
d_call: -
j_call: TRBJ1-2
clone_size: few
cdr3_nt: TGTGCCTGGAGTGGGAACGGCAGACGCGGATATGGCTACACCTTC
cdr3_aa: CAWSGNGRRGYGYTF

v_call: TRBV10-3
d_call: -
j_call: TRBJ2-6
clone_size: once
cdr3_nt: TGTGCCACTCGGGGGAGCTCTGGGGCCAACGTCCTGACTTTC
cdr3_aa: CATRGSSGANVLTF

v_call: TRBV7-2
d_call: -
j_call: TRBJ2-7
clone_size: -
cdr3_nt: TGTGCCAGCAGCCCTCCGTCCTCTCGAGCGTATTCTTTC
cdr3_aa: CASSPPSSRAYSF

v_call: TRBV27
d_call: -
j_call: TRBJ1-2
clone_size: -
cdr3_nt: TGTGCCAGCAAAAGCGGTTCTGGTGGCTACACCTTC
cdr3_aa: CASKSGSGGYTF

v_call: TRBV9
d_call: TRBD2
j_call: TRBJ2-1
clone_size: -
cdr3_nt: TGTGCCAGCAGCCCGAGGACTAGCGGGGGCAATGAGCAGTTCTTC
cdr3_aa: CASSPRTSGGNEQFF

v_call: TRBV29-1
d_call: -
j_call: TRBJ1-2
clone_size: once
cdr3_nt: TGCAGCGCCCCGGACGGATCCTATGGCTACACCTTC
cdr3_aa: CSAPDGSYGYTF

v_call: TRBV30
d_call: TRBD1
j_call: TRBJ2-7
clone_size: -
cdr3_nt: TGTGCCTGGAGCAAGGCGGAGACAGGGAAGTACTTC
cdr3_aa: CAWSKAETGKYF

v_call: TRBV2
d_call: TRBD1
j_call: TRBJ2-2
clone_size: -
cdr3_nt: TGTGCCAGCAGTGGTAGTTTGGGACAGGGAAGGCACGGGGAGCTGTTTTTT
cdr3_aa: CASSGSLGQGRHGELFF

v_call: TRBV29-1
d_call: -
j_call: TRBJ1-1
clone_size: -
cdr3_nt: TGCAGCGTTGAAGGAAGGACACAAAAGATTGCTTTCTTT
cdr3_aa: CSVEGRTQKIAFF

v_call: TRBV7-2
d_call: -
j_call: TRBJ1-2
clone_size: -
cdr3_nt: TGTGCCAGCAGCGTAGGACAGAGTCCTAACTATGGCTACACCTTC
cdr3_aa: CASSVGQSPNYGYTF

v_call: TRBV9
d_call: -
j_call: TRBJ1-6
clone_size: -
cdr3_nt: TGTGCCAGCAGCGCAGGGGAGGCGACTTCACCCCTCCACTTT
cdr3_aa: CASSAGEATSPLHF

v_call: TRBV25-1
d_call: -
j_call: TRBJ2-3
clone_size: -
cdr3_nt: TGTGCCAGCAGTGAATATACGAGCACAGATACGCAGTATTTT
cdr3_aa: CASSEYTSTDTQYF

v_call: TRBV30
d_call: -
j_call: TRBJ2-7
clone_size: -
cdr3_nt: TGTGCCTACAGCATGGGGGTCTACGAGCAGTACTTC
cdr3_aa: CAYSMGVYEQYF

v_call: TRBV4-3
d_call: -
j_call: TRBJ2-1
clone_size: -
cdr3_nt: TGCGCCAGCAGCCAAGACTTGAGCAACAATGAGCAGTTCTTC
cdr3_aa: CASSQDLSNNEQFF

v_call: TRBV7-2
d_call: TRBD2
j_call: TRBJ2-5
clone_size: once
cdr3_nt: TGTGCCAGCAGCCTGGATACCCGCGGGGGGTCCCAAGAGACCCAGTACTTC
cdr3_aa: CASSLDTRGGSQETQYF